The entry below gives a single TCR beta chain sequence along with its context. The antigen remains undetermined. Recent vaccinations or acute infections were absent in the healthy HIV-negative adult donors. Repertoires were generated with immunoSEQ multiplex PCR, while TCRdb's copy carries only in-frame clones and drops some. The sample holds roughly 2,500,000 clones; approximately 94% are singletons and the top ten take 0.35% to 0.45%. The data stem from a study of shared clonotypes between healthy human individuals. General study points: Rarefaction exposed incomplete sorted-subset sequencing despite large depth. Since donors were few, the genetic and exposure-history diversity represented was limited.

CDR1 WNHNN and CDR2 SYGVQD come from the germline V gene (reference sequence). The trim removed 0 bases at V and 4 bases at J, leaving 5 bases unmatched. This CDR3 contains 16 residues. The sequencing sample was made of naive CD4+ T cells from PBMCs. Noted subset: CD45RA+ positively selected. This clonotype originated in a man younger than 35 in good health. Some clones in this sample may be carry-over from other donors' samples. The genes are TRBV10-1 and TRBJ2-1; 8 bases line up with TRBD2. The CDR3 DNA reads TGCGCCAGCAGTGAGTCGAGCGGGGGAGGGTACAATGAGCAGTTCTTC. Residues: CASSESSGGGYNEQFF.